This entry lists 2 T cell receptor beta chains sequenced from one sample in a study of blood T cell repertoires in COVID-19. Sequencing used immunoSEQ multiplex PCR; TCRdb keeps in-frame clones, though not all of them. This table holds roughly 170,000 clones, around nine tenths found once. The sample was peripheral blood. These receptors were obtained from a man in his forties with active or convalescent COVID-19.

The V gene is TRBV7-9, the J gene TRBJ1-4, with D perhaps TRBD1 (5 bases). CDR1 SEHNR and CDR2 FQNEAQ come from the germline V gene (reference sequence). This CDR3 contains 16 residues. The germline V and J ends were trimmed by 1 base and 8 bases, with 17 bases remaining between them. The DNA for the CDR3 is TGTGCCAGCAGCTTAGGGCCAGGCCAGGGAAGAGAAAAACTGTTTTTT. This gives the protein CASSLGPGQGREKLFF.

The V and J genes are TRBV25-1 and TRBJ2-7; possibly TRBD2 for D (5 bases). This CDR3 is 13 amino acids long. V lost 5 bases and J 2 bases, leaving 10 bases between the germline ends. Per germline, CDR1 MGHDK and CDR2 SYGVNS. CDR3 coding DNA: TGTGCCAGCAGTCCCCCGGGGACCTACGAGCAGTACTTC. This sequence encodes CASSPPGTYEQYF.